What follows are 27 T cell receptor beta chains derived from one specimen sequenced in a study of T cell repertoires in cytomegalovirus infection. Their recognized antigens are unknown. TCRdb ran MiXCR on the reads and lists one entry per CDR3 protein. The sample has about 180,000 distinct CDR3 sequences; roughly 22% are singletons. The material was CD8+ T cells from cultured PBMCs, obtained from culture after CMV antigen stimulation. The source is a human donor in good health (CMV status not recorded). Some clones in this sample may be carry-over from other donors' samples.

The V and J genes are TRBV3-1 and TRBJ1-2; the D is unclear. CDR1 is LGHDT and CDR2 is YNNKEL in the germline V gene (reference sequence). V was shortened by 0 bases and J by 2 bases, with 7 bases between the two germline ends. The CDR3 runs to 14 residues. The CDR3 DNA is TGTGCCAGCAGCCAAGAAATGGGGAACTATGGCTACACCTTC. Translating gives CASSQEMGNYGYTF.

A few counts support this clonotype. The V call is TRBV2, the J call TRBJ2-5, with 11 bases lining up with TRBD2. The V segment lost 8 bases and the J segment 2 bases; nucleotides outside the gene matches: 7. This CDR3 region has 15 residues. The germline V gene encodes CDR1 SNHLY and CDR2 FYNNEI. The CDR3 region is CASLKTSGEQETQYF. The CDR3 DNA reads as TGTGCCAGCCTGAAGACTAGCGGGGAACAAGAGACCCAGTACTTC.

The V call is TRBV7-9, the J call TRBJ1-4; perhaps TRBD1 as D (5 bases). Germline CDR1 reads SEHNR; CDR2 reads FQNEAQ (reference sequence). V gave up 1 base and J gave up 8 bases, with 11 bases separating them. CDR3 length: 14 amino acids. CDR3 in DNA: TGTGCCAGCAGCTTAGATCGGGGCTCCGAAAAACTGTTTTTT. It translates to CASSLDRGSEKLFF.

This clonotype has a handful of counts. This chain uses TRBV12-3 or TRBV12-4 with TRBJ1-1, with D perhaps TRBD1 (5 bases). This CDR3 comprises 14 residues. The V end lost 4 bases, the J end lost 1 base, and 10 bases lay between the germline ends. The CDR3 loop is CASSYGGANTEAFF. The DNA of the CDR3 is TGTGCCAGCAGTTACGGGGGTGCGAACACTGAAGCTTTCTTT.

This clonotype was seen more than once but under ten times. J is TRBJ2-7 and V is TRBV7-8; no firm D call. Trimming shortened V by 5 bases and J by 1 base, and 9 bases separated the two germline ends. CDR1 and CDR2 from the germline V gene are SGHVS and FQNEAQ. This CDR3 has 13 residues. The DNA for the CDR3 is TGTGCCAGCAGCAAACGGGCGTCCTACGAGCAGTACTTC. This translates into CASSKRASYEQYF.

This clonotype was seen a handful of times. This chain joins TRBV9 and TRBJ1-4, with 7 bases identical to TRBD1. The J segment lost 8 bases and the V segment lost 3 bases, leaving 7 bases of the junction unmatched. Germline loops: CDR1 SGDLS, CDR2 YYNGEE. CDR3 length: 14 residues. CDR3 coding DNA: TGTGCCAGCAGCGCAGACAGGGTTGGCGAAAAACTGTTTTTT. Encoded protein: CASSADRVGEKLFF.

The chain joins TRBV6-5 to TRBJ2-1, with D uncertain. CDR3 length: 11 amino acids. Deletions cut 5 bases from V and 7 bases from J, with 6 bases between. Germline V CDR1 and CDR2: MNHEY, SVGAGI. This CDR3 reads CASSPGNEQFF. The DNA of the CDR3 is TGTGCCAGCAGTCCTGGGAATGAGCAGTTCTTC.

V is TRBV7-8 and J is TRBJ1-4, with a weak D call TRBD1 (5 bases). The ends were cut back, 1 base at V and 6 bases at J, with 12 bases in the middle. The CDR3 runs to 15 residues. Germline-derived CDR1 and CDR2 are SGHVS and FQNEAQ. The CDR3 DNA follows: TGTGCCAGCAGCTTAGATGGGGGTTTGGATGAAAAACTGTTTTTT. Its protein is CASSLDGGLDEKLFF.

The chain links TRBV7-9 to TRBJ2-7; TRBD2 matches 7 bases. The CDR3 has 15 amino acids. The germline gives CDR1 SEHNR, CDR2 FQNEAQ (reference sequence). V trimming: 5 bases; J trimming: 3 bases; junction bases outside the gene matches: 10. The CDR3 loop reads CASSPPGRGYYEQYF. CDR3 in DNA: TGTGCCAGCAGCCCCCCGGGGAGGGGCTACTACGAGCAGTACTTC.

This clonotype was counted many times. The V call is TRBV28, the J call TRBJ2-6, with 9 bases lining up with TRBD2. CDR3 size: 21 residues. Unmatched junction bases numbered 15, after V lost 2 bases and J lost 1 base. Germline V gene lookup returns CDR1 MDHEN and CDR2 SYDVKM. The CDR3 nucleotides read TGTGCCAGCAGTTTAGGGGCCGGGACTAGCCTAGGGTTGTCTGGGGCCAACGTCCTGACTTTC. Its translation: CASSLGAGTSLGLSGANVLTF.

This chain uses TRBV5-6 with TRBJ1-1; no definite D call. CDR3 length: 13 amino acids. Per the germline V gene, CDR1 is SGHDT and CDR2 is YYEEEE. V lost 4 bases and J lost 1, with 8 bases in between. CDR3 in amino acids: CASSMAPNTEAFF. CDR3 in DNA: TGTGCCAGCAGCATGGCCCCGAACACTGAAGCTTTCTTT. The full variable domain, with the rest looked up from reference TRBV5-6 and TRBJ1-1, is DAGVTQSPTHLIKTRGQQVTLRCSPKSGHDTVSWYQQALGQGPQFIFQYYEEEERQRGNFPDRFSGHQFPNYSSELNVNALLLGDSALYLCASSMAPNTEAFFGQGTRLTVV.

As DNA, the CDR3 is TGCGCCAGCAGCCAATTCCTTAATCAGCCCCAGCATTTT. This translates into CASSQFLNQPQHF. The chain employs TRBV4-1 and TRBJ1-5; D gene unclear. Deletions cut 2 bases from V and 4 bases from J, with 6 bases between. The length of the CDR3 is 13 residues. CDR1 and CDR2 from the germline V gene are MGHRA and YSYEKL.

This clonotype was found a few times. The chain couples TRBV7-8 to TRBJ2-7, with 10 positions matching TRBD1. This CDR3 contains 15 residues. CDR1 and CDR2 (germline): SGHVS, FQNEAQ. With 5 bases clipped from V and 1 base from J, the junction kept 5 bases outside the gene matches. As DNA, the CDR3 is TGTGCCAGCAGCCCGGGACAGGGGCCTTCCTACGAGCAGTACTTC. It specifies CASSPGQGPSYEQYF.

The genes are TRBV19 and TRBJ2-7, with TRBD2 as a possible D gene (7 bases). V lost 4 bases to trimming and J lost 2 bases, with 21 bases between them. The CDR3 has 17 amino acids. Germline loops: CDR1 LNHDA, CDR2 SQIVND (reference sequence). The CDR3, as DNA: TGTGCCAGTAGTACGCCTGGGGGGGGCGAAGTGGCCTACGAGCAGTACTTC. This translates into CASSTPGGGEVAYEQYF.

The chain has TRBV19 and TRBJ2-1; D is possibly TRBD2 (7 bases). Trimming took off 6 bases at V and 6 bases at J, with 18 bases between the two ends. Looked up from germline, CDR1 is LNHDA and CDR2 is SQIVND (reference sequence). The length of the CDR3 is 15 residues. CDR3 DNA sequence: TGTGCCAGTAGCATTGGTGGGAGGGGGATCAATGAGCAGTTCTTC. Translated: CASSIGGRGINEQFF.

The V call is TRBV27, the J call TRBJ2-1; D is ambiguous. V was cut by 4 bases and J by 9 bases, with 16 bases left in between. Germline assignment: CDR1 MNHEY and CDR2 SMNVEV (reference sequence). The CDR3 totals 14 residues. CDR3 protein: CASSSTPYGTEQFF. Written as DNA, the CDR3 is TGTGCCAGCAGTTCCACCCCTTATGGCACTGAGCAGTTCTTC.

This clonotype was recorded a few times. V is TRBV9 and J is TRBJ2-7; no reliable D call. V lost 0 bases and J lost 3, with 10 bases in between. The CDR3 consists of 14 residues. CDR1 and CDR2 (germline): SGDLS, YYNGEE. CDR3 sequence: CASSVGAANYEQYF. Written as DNA, the CDR3 is TGTGCCAGCAGCGTAGGAGCAGCTAACTACGAGCAGTACTTC.

In this sample, this clonotype turned up a few times. The chain uses TRBV6-2 or TRBV6-3 and TRBJ2-6; D call uncertain. This CDR3 contains 14 residues. The ends were cut back, 6 bases at V and 0 bases at J, with 6 bases in the middle. CDR1 is MNHEY, CDR2 SVGEGT, per germline. The CDR3 sequence: CASSQDSGANVLTF. As DNA, the CDR3 is TGTGCCAGCAGCCAGGACTCTGGGGCCAACGTCCTGACTTTC.

This clonotype was detected only a few times. The gene calls are TRBV27 and TRBJ2-1, with D tentatively TRBD1 (6 bases). Germline V CDR1 and CDR2: MNHEY, SMNVEV (reference sequence). The CDR3 consists of 15 residues. The V gene lost 2 bases and the J gene lost 8 bases, with 16 bases spanning the gap. Here the CDR3 DNA reads TGTGCCAGCAGTTTAGCAGGGACAATTGTGGATGAGCAGTTCTTC. It yields the protein CASSLAGTIVDEQFF.

This chain uses TRBV6-6 with TRBJ2-2, with 11 nucleotides matching TRBD2. The CDR3 runs 20 residues. Germline V gives CDR1 MNHNY, CDR2 SVGAGI (reference sequence). V shed 7 bases and J 1 base; nucleotides not matched to a gene: 17. The CDR3 bases are TGTGCCAGCAACAAAGGGCTAGCGGGGGGCCAGGATCGGAACACCGGGGAGCTGTTTTTT. Translation: CASNKGLAGGQDRNTGELFF.

The count of this clonotype is one. The rearrangement uses TRBV12-3 or TRBV12-4 and TRBJ2-1, with no clear D. The V and J ends lost 7 bases and 8 bases respectively, with 12 bases between them. This CDR3 has 12 amino acids. DNA for the CDR3: TGTGCCAGCACGGTTTCGGGTTATGAGCAGTTCTTC. The encoded protein is CASTVSGYEQFF.

V usage is TRBV29-1 and J usage is TRBJ2-7; D may match TRBD1 or TRBD2 (5 bases each). The CDR3 extends over 15 amino acids. V shed 4 bases and J shed 3 bases, with 19 bases lying between them. The germline V gene has CDR1 SQVTM and CDR2 ANQGSEA. CDR3 sequence reads: CSVGRDIAGGYEQYF. CDR3 bases: TGCAGCGTTGGTCGGGATATCGCTGGGGGCTACGAGCAGTACTTC.

The chain has TRBV6-5 and TRBJ1-4, with 7 bases fitting TRBD1. This CDR3 has 17 amino acids. The germline CDR1 and CDR2 sequences are MNHEY and SVGAGI. V lost 0 bases, J lost 6 bases, and 10 bases stayed unmatched. The CDR3 DNA sequence: TGTGCCAGCAGTTACTCGGGCAGGGGGACCTTAGATGAAAAACTGTTTTTT. It is translated as CASSYSGRGTLDEKLFF.

This clonotype was picked up a small number of times. The rearrangement joins TRBV19 to TRBJ1-1, with 7 positions matching TRBD1. Per the germline V gene, CDR1 is LNHDA and CDR2 is SQIVND (reference sequence). V was pared by 4 bases and J by 3 bases, with 5 bases of the junction left unmatched. The CDR3 totals 14 residues. The CDR3: CASSRQGYDTEAFF. CDR3 bases: TGTGCCAGTAGTAGACAGGGCTACGACACTGAAGCTTTCTTT. Using reference TRBV19 and TRBJ1-1 for the parts outside the CDR3, the full variable domain is DGGITQSPKYLFRKEGQNVTLSCEQNLNHDAMYWYRQDPGQGLRLIYYSQIVNDFQKGDIAEGYSVSREKKESFPLTVTSAQKNPTAFYLCASSRQGYDTEAFFGQGTRLTVV.

This rearrangement joins TRBV12-3 or TRBV12-4 to TRBJ2-3, with D possibly matching TRBD1 (6 bases). CDR3 length: 13 amino acids. V was clipped by 5 bases and J by 8 bases, with 14 bases between them. Written as DNA, the CDR3 is TGTGCCAGCAGTCGAAGACAGGAAACTACGCAGTATTTT. Residues: CASSRRQETTQYF.

This clonotype was seen more than once but under ten times. The gene calls are TRBV5-6 and TRBJ1-1, with 7 bases matching TRBD1. CDR1 and CDR2 from the germline V gene are SGHDT and YYEEEE. V lost 4 bases, J lost 2 bases, and 11 bases stayed unmatched. The CDR3 has 16 amino acids. The CDR3 reads CASSVGQEVPNTEAFF. For the CDR3, the DNA is TGTGCCAGCAGCGTAGGACAGGAGGTCCCTAACACTGAAGCTTTCTTT. The whole variable domain, remainder taken from reference TRBV5-6 and TRBJ1-1, is DAGVTQSPTHLIKTRGQQVTLRCSPKSGHDTVSWYQQALGQGPQFIFQYYEEEERQRGNFPDRFSGHQFPNYSSELNVNALLLGDSALYLCASSVGQEVPNTEAFFGQGTRLTVV.

A few counts support this clonotype. This sequence joins TRBV7-9 and TRBJ2-3, with 9 bases lining up with TRBD2. Germline CDR1 SEHNR, CDR2 FQNEAQ (reference sequence). Losses at the gene ends were 5 bases for V and 5 bases for J; bases not matched to a gene: 11. This CDR3 has 16 residues. This CDR3 reads CASSPRPGLAIDTQYF. In DNA form, the CDR3 reads TGTGCCAGCAGCCCCCGCCCGGGACTAGCAATAGATACGCAGTATTTT.